This T cell receptor beta chain is drawn from a study of human T cells and chemical hapten exposure. Study at large: Patch tests applied 0.01% DPC to the upper back and were scored after 6 days. Study observations and caveats: There was a positive correlation between PT1 expanded TCR counts and patch test score.

TCRdb re-called the RACE reads through MiXCR, storing one row per CDR3 protein. The sample has 330,000 or so distinct CDR3 sequences, about 6% seen once. Time point indicated: patch test 2, 6 weeks after DPC sensitization. Sample treatment: therapeutic diphenylcyclopropenone sensitization with weekly scalp DPC. Extraction of total RNA was performed on unfractionated whole blood. Concerning this clonotype itself: The antigen is unknown.

The sequence came from a woman aged 18-29 years with alopecia areata. Some clones in this sample may be carry-over from other donors' samples. Sequences were derived from whole blood, sampled in connection with sensitization to the hapten diphenylcyclopropenone (DPC).

As DNA, the CDR3 is TGTGCCAGCAGCGAGGGACAGGGAAGCACAGATACGCAGTATTTT. Its protein product is CASSEGQGSTDTQYF. The V and J genes are TRBV14 and TRBJ2-3; 9 bases map to TRBD1. The CDR3 contains 15 residues. The V and J ends lost 5 bases and 0 bases, in that order; junction bases with no gene match: 3. Germline V CDR1 and CDR2: SGHDN, FVKESK.